This TCR beta chain was retrieved from a study of technical replicates of blood from several donors. V lost 6 bases, J lost 3 bases, and 10 bases stayed unmatched. The germline V gene has CDR1 MDHEN and CDR2 SYDVKM. CDR3 length: 16 amino acids. Clones were sequenced by immunoSEQ multiplex PCR, and TCRdb holds only the in-frame ones, with some missing. The repertoire has some 79,000 clones, about nine tenths of them found once; the top ten carry under 0.5%. The sample taken for sequencing was T cells isolated from PBMCs. The chain combines TRBV28 with TRBJ1-2, with 10 bases lining up with TRBD1. The receptor was derived from a human donor in good health. Some clones in this sample may be carry-over from other donors' samples. In DNA form, the CDR3 reads TGTGCCAGCAGCCGGACAGGGGGTAGTAGAGACTATGGCTACACCTTC. Residues: CASSRTGGSRDYGYTF.